The text below deals with one T cell receptor beta chain. These data come from a study of blood T cell repertoires in COVID-19. CDR1 LNHNV and CDR2 YYDKDF come from the germline V gene (reference sequence). V trimming: 0 bases; J trimming: 4 bases; junction bases outside the gene matches: 12. The CDR3 has 18 residues. TCRdb's copy holds only in-frame clones and misses some; the assay was immunoSEQ multiplex PCR. The sample yields about 82,000 clones, about 86% seen once. Sequencing used peripheral blood. This rearrangement joins TRBV15 to TRBJ1-3, with TRBD1 matching over 7 bases. The origin of this receptor is a man older than 75 with acute or convalescent COVID-19. This chain's CDR3 is CATSRDILRGTDGNTIYF. The CDR3 DNA is TGTGCCACCAGCAGAGATATATTGCGAGGGACAGACGGAAACACCATATATTTT.